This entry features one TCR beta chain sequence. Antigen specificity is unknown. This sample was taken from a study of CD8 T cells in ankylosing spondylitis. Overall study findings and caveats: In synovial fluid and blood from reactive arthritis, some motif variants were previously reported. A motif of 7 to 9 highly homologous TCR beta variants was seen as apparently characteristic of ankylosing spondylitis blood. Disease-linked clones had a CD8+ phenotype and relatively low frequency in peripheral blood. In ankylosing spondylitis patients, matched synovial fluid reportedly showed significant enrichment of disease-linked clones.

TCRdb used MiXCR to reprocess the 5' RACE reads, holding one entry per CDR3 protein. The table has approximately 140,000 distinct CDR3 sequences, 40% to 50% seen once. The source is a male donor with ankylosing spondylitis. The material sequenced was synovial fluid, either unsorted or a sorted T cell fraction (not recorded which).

The CDR3 DNA follows: TGCGCCAGCAGCCAAGATCGGACAGGCAAAGGCTATGGCTACACCTTC. Translated, it gives CASSQDRTGKGYGYTF. This rearrangement joins TRBV4-1 to TRBJ1-2, with 7 positions matching TRBD1. CDR1 MGHRA and CDR2 YSYEKL come from the germline V gene. The CDR3 has 16 residues. The V segment lost 0 bases and the J segment 4 bases; nucleotides outside the gene matches: 8.